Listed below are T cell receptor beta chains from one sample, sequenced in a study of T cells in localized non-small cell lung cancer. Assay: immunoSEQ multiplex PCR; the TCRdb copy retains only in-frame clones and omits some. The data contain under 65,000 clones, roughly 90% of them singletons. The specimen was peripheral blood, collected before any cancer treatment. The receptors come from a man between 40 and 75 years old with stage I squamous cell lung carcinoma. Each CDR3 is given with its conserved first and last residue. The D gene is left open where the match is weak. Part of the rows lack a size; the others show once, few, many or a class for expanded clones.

TGTGCCATCAGTGATGGGGGTCTCGAGGAGCAGTACTTC	CAISDGGLEEQYF	-	TRBJ2-7	-	TRBV10-3
TGCGCCAGCAGCTTGGGGACTAGCGGGAGGACAGATACGCAGTATTTT	CASSLGTSGRTDTQYF	-	TRBJ2-3	TRBD2	TRBV5-1
TGTGCCAGCAGCACCTCTCTGGGAGGACTAGCCCCCGGGGAGCTGTTTTTT	CASSTSLGGLAPGELFF	once	TRBJ2-2	TRBD2	TRBV9
TGTGCCAGCAGCCTGGGTAGAGGGTTTTCTAATGAAAAACTGTTTTTT	CASSLGRGFSNEKLFF	few	TRBJ1-4	-	TRBV11-2
TGTGCCAGCAGTCAGACCGGGGACAGTGGGACTTACGAGCAGTACTTC	CASSQTGDSGTYEQYF	-	TRBJ2-7	-	TRBV7-9
TGCGCCAGCAGCTTGGCGGGAGTCTGGAACAATGAGCAGTTCTTC	CASSLAGVWNNEQFF	-	TRBJ2-1	-	TRBV5-1
TGTGCCAGCGGAACGGGACAGGGAGATCTGGGTGCTTTCTTT	CASGTGQGDLGAFF	-	TRBJ1-1	TRBD1	TRBV6-1
TGTGCCAGCAGTTACTCGAGTCTAGCAAACACTGAAGCTTTCTTT	CASSYSSLANTEAFF	-	TRBJ1-1	-	TRBV6-5
TGCGCCAGCAGCTTCAACCGGGGGGAACCCCAGCATTTT	CASSFNRGEPQHF	-	TRBJ1-5	-	TRBV5-1
TGCGCCAGCAGCTTGGACAGAACCGGGGAGCTGTTTTTT	CASSLDRTGELFF	-	TRBJ2-2	-	TRBV5-1
TGTGCCAGCAGTTACTCGAAGAGCCGCGGTGAGCAGTTCTTC	CASSYSKSRGEQFF	-	TRBJ2-1	-	TRBV6-5
TGTGCCAGCAGCGGTAGGTCTAGCGGGATCAATGAGCAGTTCTTC	CASSGRSSGINEQFF	-	TRBJ2-1	TRBD2	TRBV7-2
TGTGCCAGCAGTGAAGGGACAGCATACTATGGCTACACCTTC	CASSEGTAYYGYTF	-	TRBJ1-2	TRBD1	TRBV25-1
TGTGCCAGCAGTGAAGAGGTGCCGAACACTGAAGCTTTCTTT	CASSEEVPNTEAFF	-	TRBJ1-1	-	TRBV6-1
TGCAGCGTTGAGGGAGCGTTCGGGGACATTCAGTACTTC	CSVEGAFGDIQYF	-	TRBJ2-4	-	TRBV29-1
TGTGTGACGAGGGCGTATCAGGGATCAGATACGCAGTATTTT	CVTRAYQGSDTQYF	-	TRBJ2-3	-	TRBV19
TGTGCCAGCAGCGCCACTAGCGGGTACGAGCAGTACTTC	CASSATSGYEQYF	-	TRBJ2-7	TRBD2	TRBV7-2
TGTGCCAGCAGCTTAGCCGGAGCCTACGAGCAGTACTTC	CASSLAGAYEQYF	few	TRBJ2-7	-	TRBV7-8
TGTGCCAGCAGACCAACCGAGACTAGCGGATACAATGAGCAGTTCTTC	CASRPTETSGYNEQFF	-	TRBJ2-1	TRBD2	TRBV7-9
TGTGCCTGGAACAGGGGCTCTGGAAACACCATATATTTT	CAWNRGSGNTIYF	-	TRBJ1-3	TRBD1	TRBV30
TGTGCCAGCAGTTTGACCCCGGGAGGGGCCAACGTCCTGACTTTC	CASSLTPGGANVLTF	once	TRBJ2-6	-	TRBV27
TGTGCCAGCAGTTCAGGTAGCAATCAGCCCCAGCATTTT	CASSSGSNQPQHF	-	TRBJ1-5	-	TRBV28
TGTGCCAGCAGCTTTGGACTAGCGGGAAATCGCGGTACGCAGTATTTT	CASSFGLAGNRGTQYF	-	TRBJ2-3	TRBD2	TRBV7-2
TGTGCCAGCAGTCCCCGGAAGCGGGCGGGAGAGACCCAGTACTTC	CASSPRKRAGETQYF	-	TRBJ2-5	-	TRBV2